This TCR beta chain emerged from a study of CD8+CD57+ T cells in acquired aplastic anemia. On the study more broadly: Sorted CD4+ and CD8+ cells yielded approximately 3.4 ug of DNA on average.

By flow cytometry, patients selected for sequencing had shown an expansion of CD8+CD57+ cells. Points on this clonotype: The antigen remains undetermined.

Genomic DNA templated the TCR beta VDJ and CDR3 profiling. Using its own MiXCR run on the reads, TCRdb lists one record per CDR3 protein. This sample has roughly 93,000 distinct CDR3 sequences, with 65% to 70% found just once. Study results and limitations: With respect to CD8+ Simpson's diversity, patients and controls did not differ significantly. Patients had under 30 CD8+ CDR3 sequences in common with controls (the shared set).

Germline V gene data show CDR1 as LNHNV and CDR2 as YYDKDF (reference sequence). V gave up 1 base and J gave up 6 bases, with 7 bases separating them. The CDR3 has 13 amino acids. The sequenced sample was sorted CD4+, CD8+, or CD8+CD57+ T cells (not recorded which) from PBMCs. This chain links TRBV15 with TRBJ2-1; weak D call: TRBD2 (5 bases). The clonotype originates from a human donor with aplastic anemia. This CDR3 reads CATSRAGINEQFF. CDR3 DNA: TGTGCCACCAGCAGAGCGGGGATCAATGAGCAGTTCTTC.